These T cell receptor beta chains were read from a single sample in a study of T-cell reconstitution after alpha-beta-depleted transplantation in children. MiXCR was run by TCRdb on the PCR reads, yielding one entry per CDR3 protein. The profile shows roughly 790,000 distinct CDR3 sequences, under 20% of them singletons. This specimen was PBMCs, mostly from graft donor cells, taken 360 days after TCRalphabeta/CD19-depleted stem cell transplant. Source of these receptors: a male patient between 5 and 17 years old who had a stem cell transplant for acute lymphoblastic leukemia, so the T cells may come from the graft donor. Both conserved end residues are part of each CDR3. Fields, in order: D gene, V gene, J gene, clone size, CDR3 DNA, CDR3 protein. A D gene is named only where the DNA matches it firmly. Size tells how often a clone was seen (once, few, many) or the class of an expanded clone, and some rows leave it out.

d_call: TRBD1; v_call: TRBV27; j_call: TRBJ2-7; clone_size: .; cdr3_nt: TGTGCCAGCAGTTTATCGACAGGGAACTACGAGCAGTACTTC; cdr3_aa: CASSLSTGNYEQYF
d_call: .; v_call: TRBV11-2; j_call: TRBJ1-5; clone_size: .; cdr3_nt: TGTGCCAGCAGCTCGGGCTCGGGGCACAATCAGCCCCAGCATTTT; cdr3_aa: CASSSGSGHNQPQHF
d_call: .; v_call: TRBV7-8; j_call: TRBJ2-7; clone_size: .; cdr3_nt: TGTGCCAGCAGCTTAATGTATCCTGGGATCTCCTACGAGCAGTACTTC; cdr3_aa: CASSLMYPGISYEQYF
d_call: .; v_call: TRBV20-1; j_call: TRBJ2-7; clone_size: .; cdr3_nt: TGCAGTGCTAGAGTACCCCGTGGTTCCTACGAGCAGTACTTC; cdr3_aa: CSARVPRGSYEQYF
d_call: TRBD2; v_call: TRBV11-1; j_call: TRBJ2-7; clone_size: .; cdr3_nt: TGTGCCAGCAGCTTAGCCGTAGGACTAGCGGGATTGGCGGTTGAGCAGTACTTC; cdr3_aa: CASSLAVGLAGLAVEQYF
d_call: .; v_call: TRBV7-9; j_call: TRBJ2-7; clone_size: few; cdr3_nt: TGTGCCAGCAGCTTAATCGGTTACTATAAAGGCGGAGAGTACTTC; cdr3_aa: CASSLIGYYKGGEYF
d_call: .; v_call: TRBV29-1; j_call: TRBJ1-1; clone_size: many; cdr3_nt: TGCAGCGTTGTCCCGGAGCTCATGAACACTGAAGCTTTCTTT; cdr3_aa: CSVVPELMNTEAFF
d_call: .; v_call: TRBV29-1; j_call: TRBJ2-7; clone_size: many; cdr3_nt: TGCAGCGTTGAAGATCCAGGGTTAGTGAGGCAGTACTTC; cdr3_aa: CSVEDPGLVRQYF
d_call: TRBD2; v_call: TRBV5-1; j_call: TRBJ2-7; clone_size: .; cdr3_nt: TGCGCCAGCAGCTTGACTAGCGGGAGCTACTACGAGCAGTACTTC; cdr3_aa: CASSLTSGSYYEQYF
d_call: TRBD2; v_call: TRBV5-1; j_call: TRBJ2-7; clone_size: many; cdr3_nt: TGCGCCAGCAGCCCTGGGACTAGCGGGGCCTCCTACGAGCAGTACTTC; cdr3_aa: CASSPGTSGASYEQYF